This T cell receptor (beta chain) derives from a study of cytomegalovirus exposure and HLA in healthy donors. Notes on the study in general: It was 150 to 200 TCR beta chains that were listed as cytomegalovirus-associated. A later analysis associated 16,951 TCR beta sequences with HLA alleles at a 0.05 false discovery rate.

With respect to this clone: Its antigen is unidentified.

CDR3 length: 15 amino acids. Trimming took 3 bases from V and 8 from J, leaving 14 bases between them. CDR1 is MNHEY, CDR2 SMNVEV, per germline (reference sequence). In the PCR, 60 Vbeta and 13 Jbeta primers were used. TCRdb keeps only in-frame clones here, not all; method: immunoSEQ multiplex PCR. This sample has some 150,000 clones; approximately 64% occur once, and the top ten carry 2% to 2.5%. Sequenced material: PBMCs. The chain carries TRBV27 and TRBJ1-6; no definite D call. The sequence was collected from a woman between 40 and 50 years old in good health and CMV-seronegative. CDR3 nucleotides: TGTGCCAGCAGTTTTAGAGGTTCGGTGGATTCACCCCTCCACTTT. Its translation: CASSFRGSVDSPLHF.